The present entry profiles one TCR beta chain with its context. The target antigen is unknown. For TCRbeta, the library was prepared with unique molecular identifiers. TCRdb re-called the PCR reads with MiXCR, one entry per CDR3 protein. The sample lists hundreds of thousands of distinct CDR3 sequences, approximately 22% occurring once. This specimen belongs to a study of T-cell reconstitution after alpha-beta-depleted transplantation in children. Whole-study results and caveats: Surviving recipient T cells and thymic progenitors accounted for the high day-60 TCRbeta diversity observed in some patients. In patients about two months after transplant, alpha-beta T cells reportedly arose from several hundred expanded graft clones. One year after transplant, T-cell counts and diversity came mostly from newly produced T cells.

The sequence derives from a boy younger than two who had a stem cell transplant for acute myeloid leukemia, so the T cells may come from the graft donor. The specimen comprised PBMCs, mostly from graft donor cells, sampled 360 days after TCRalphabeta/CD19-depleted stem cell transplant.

This CDR3 is CSARQMPTGELFF. As DNA, the CDR3 is TGCAGCGCCAGACAGATGCCCACCGGGGAGCTGTTTTTT. The V and J genes are TRBV29-1 and TRBJ2-2; TRBD1 is a possible D gene (5 bases). This CDR3 has 13 residues. Germline CDR1 reads SQVTM; CDR2 reads ANQGSEA. Trimming took 7 bases from V and 4 from J, leaving 13 bases between them.